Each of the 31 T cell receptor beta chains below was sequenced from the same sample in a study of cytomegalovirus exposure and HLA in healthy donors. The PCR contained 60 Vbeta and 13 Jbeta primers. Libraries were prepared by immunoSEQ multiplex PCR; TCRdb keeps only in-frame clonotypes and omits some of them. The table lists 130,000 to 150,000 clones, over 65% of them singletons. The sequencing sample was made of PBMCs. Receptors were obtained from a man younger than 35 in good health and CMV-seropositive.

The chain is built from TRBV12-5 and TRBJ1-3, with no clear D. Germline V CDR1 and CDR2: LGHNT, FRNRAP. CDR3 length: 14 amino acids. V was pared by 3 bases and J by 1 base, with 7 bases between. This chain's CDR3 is CASGLPESGNTIYF. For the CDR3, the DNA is TGTGCTAGTGGTTTACCTGAGTCTGGAAACACCATATATTTT.

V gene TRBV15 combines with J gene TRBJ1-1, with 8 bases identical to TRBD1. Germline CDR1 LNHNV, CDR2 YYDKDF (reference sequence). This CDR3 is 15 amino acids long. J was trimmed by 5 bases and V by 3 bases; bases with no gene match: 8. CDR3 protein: CATSRSRGLGTEAFF. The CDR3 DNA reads TGTGCCACCAGCAGGTCCAGGGGGCTGGGGACTGAAGCTTTCTTT. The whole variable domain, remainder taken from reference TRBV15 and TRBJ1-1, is DAMVIQNPRYQVTQFGKPVTLSCSQTLNHNVMYWYQQKSSQAPKLLFHYYDKDFNNEADTPDNFQSRRPNTSFCFLDIRSPGLGDTAMYLCATSRSRGLGTEAFFGQGTRLTVV.

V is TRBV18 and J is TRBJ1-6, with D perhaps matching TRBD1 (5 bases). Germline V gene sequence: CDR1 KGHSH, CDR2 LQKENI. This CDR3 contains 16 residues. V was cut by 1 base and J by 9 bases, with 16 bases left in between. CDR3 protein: CASSPLGLGGGSPLHF. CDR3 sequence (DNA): TGTGCCAGCTCACCACTGGGGCTGGGGGGAGGTTCACCCCTCCACTTT.

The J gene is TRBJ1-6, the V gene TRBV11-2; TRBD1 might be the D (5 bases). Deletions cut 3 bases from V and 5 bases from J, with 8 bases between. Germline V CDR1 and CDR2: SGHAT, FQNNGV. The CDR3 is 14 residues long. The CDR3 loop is CASSLAGNNSPLHF. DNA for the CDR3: TGTGCCAGCAGCTTGGCAGGGAATAATTCACCCCTCCACTTT.

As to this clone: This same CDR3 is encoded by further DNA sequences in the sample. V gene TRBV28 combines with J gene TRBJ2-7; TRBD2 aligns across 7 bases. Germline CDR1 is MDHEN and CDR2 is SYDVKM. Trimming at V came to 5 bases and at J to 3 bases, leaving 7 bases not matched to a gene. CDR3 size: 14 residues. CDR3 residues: CASSPPGLNYEQYF. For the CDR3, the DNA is TGTGCCAGCAGTCCGCCGGGACTAAACTACGAGCAGTACTTC.

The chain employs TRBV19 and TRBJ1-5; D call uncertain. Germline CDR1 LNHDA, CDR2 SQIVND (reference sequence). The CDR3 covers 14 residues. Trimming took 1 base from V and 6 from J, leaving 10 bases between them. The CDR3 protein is CASSIVGVTQPQHF. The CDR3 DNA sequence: TGTGCCAGTAGTATAGTCGGGGTCACTCAGCCCCAGCATTTT.

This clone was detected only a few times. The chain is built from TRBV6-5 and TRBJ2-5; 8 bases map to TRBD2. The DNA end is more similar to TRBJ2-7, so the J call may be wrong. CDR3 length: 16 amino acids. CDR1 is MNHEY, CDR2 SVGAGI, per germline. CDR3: CASSYSKASGHYEQYF. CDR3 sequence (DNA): TGTGCCAGCAGTTACTCGAAGGCTAGCGGGCACTACGAGCAGTACTTC.

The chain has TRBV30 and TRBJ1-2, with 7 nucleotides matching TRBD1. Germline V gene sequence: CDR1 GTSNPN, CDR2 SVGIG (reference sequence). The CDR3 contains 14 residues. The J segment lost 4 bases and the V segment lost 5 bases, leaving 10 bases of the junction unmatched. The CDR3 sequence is CAWLQGSFGYGYTF. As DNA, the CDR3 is TGTGCCTGGCTACAGGGGAGTTTTGGCTATGGCTACACCTTC.

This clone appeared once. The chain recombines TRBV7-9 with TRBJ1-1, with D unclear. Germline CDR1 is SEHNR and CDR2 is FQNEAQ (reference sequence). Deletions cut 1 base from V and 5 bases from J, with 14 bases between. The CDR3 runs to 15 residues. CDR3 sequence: CASSLGDRGGTEAFF. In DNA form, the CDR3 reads TGTGCCAGCAGCTTAGGGGATCGGGGAGGTACTGAAGCTTTCTTT. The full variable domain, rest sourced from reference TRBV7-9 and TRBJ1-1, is DTGVSQNPRHKITKRGQNVTFRCDPISEHNRLYWYRQTLGQGPEFLTYFQNEAQLEKSRLLSDRFSAERPKGSFSTLEIQRTEQGDSAMYLCASSLGDRGGTEAFFGQGTRLTVV.

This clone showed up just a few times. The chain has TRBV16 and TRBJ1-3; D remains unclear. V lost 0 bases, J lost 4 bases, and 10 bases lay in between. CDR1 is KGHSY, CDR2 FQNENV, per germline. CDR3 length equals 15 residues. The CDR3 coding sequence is TGTGCCAGCAGCCAATCTACGGGATCCGGAAACACCATATATTTT. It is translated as CASSQSTGSGNTIYF. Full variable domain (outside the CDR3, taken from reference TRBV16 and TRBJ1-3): GEEVAQTPKHLVRGEGQKAKLYCAPIKGHSYVFWYQQVLKNEFKFLISFQNENVFDETGMPKERFSAKCLPNSPCSLEIQATKLEDSAVYFCASSQSTGSGNTIYFGEGSWLTVV.

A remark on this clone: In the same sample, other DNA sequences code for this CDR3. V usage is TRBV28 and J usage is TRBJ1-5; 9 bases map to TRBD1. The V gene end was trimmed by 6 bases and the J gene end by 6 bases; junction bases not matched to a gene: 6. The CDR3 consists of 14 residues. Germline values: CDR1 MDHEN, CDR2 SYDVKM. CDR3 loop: CASSLQGAGQPQHF. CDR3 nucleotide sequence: TGTGCCAGCAGCTTACAGGGGGCCGGTCAGCCCCAGCATTTT.

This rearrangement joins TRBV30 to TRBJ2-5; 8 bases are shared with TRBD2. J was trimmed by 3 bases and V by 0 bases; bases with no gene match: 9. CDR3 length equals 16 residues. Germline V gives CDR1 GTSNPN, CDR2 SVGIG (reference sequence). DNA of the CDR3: TGTGCCTGGAGTGTAGGGTCGGGAGGGTGGAAAGAGACCCAGTACTTC. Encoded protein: CAWSVGSGGWKETQYF. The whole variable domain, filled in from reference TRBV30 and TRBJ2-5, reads SQTIHQWPATLVQPVGSPLSLECTVEGTSNPNLYWYRQAAGRGLQLLFYSVGIGQISSEVPQNLSASRPQDRQFILSSKKLLLSDSGFYLCAWSVGSGGWKETQYFGPGTRLLVL.

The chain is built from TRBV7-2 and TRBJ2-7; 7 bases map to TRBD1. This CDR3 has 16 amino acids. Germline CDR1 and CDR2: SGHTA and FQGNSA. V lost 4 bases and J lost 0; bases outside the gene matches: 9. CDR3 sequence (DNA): TGTGCCAGCAGCTCATCAGGGACAGCGAGCTCCTACGAGCAGTACTTC. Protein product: CASSSSGTASSYEQYF.

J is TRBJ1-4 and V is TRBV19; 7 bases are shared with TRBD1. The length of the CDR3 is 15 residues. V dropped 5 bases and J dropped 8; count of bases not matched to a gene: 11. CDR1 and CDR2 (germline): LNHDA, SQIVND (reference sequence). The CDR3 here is CASSPDNRGREKLFF. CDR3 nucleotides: TGTGCCAGTAGTCCGGACAACAGGGGACGAGAAAAACTGTTTTTT.

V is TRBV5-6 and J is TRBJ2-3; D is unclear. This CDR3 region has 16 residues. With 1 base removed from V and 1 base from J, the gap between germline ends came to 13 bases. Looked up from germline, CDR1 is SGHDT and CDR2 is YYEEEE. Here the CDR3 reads CASSLYSATRTDTQYF. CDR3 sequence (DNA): TGTGCCAGCAGCTTGTATAGTGCGACACGCACAGATACGCAGTATTTT. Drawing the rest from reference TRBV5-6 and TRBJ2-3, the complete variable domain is DAGVTQSPTHLIKTRGQQVTLRCSPKSGHDTVSWYQQALGQGPQFIFQYYEEEERQRGNFPDRFSGHQFPNYSSELNVNALLLGDSALYLCASSLYSATRTDTQYFGPGTRLTVL.

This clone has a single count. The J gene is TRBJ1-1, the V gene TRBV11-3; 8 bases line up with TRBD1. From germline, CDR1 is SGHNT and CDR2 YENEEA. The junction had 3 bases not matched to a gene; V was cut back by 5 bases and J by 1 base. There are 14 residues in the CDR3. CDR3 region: CASSADRGNTEAFF. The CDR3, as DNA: TGTGCCAGCAGCGCAGACAGGGGGAACACTGAAGCTTTCTTT.

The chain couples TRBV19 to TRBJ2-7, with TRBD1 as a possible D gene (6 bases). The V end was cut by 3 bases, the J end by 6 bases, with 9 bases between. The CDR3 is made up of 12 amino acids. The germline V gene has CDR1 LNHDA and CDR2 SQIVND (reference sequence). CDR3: CASSISGVEQYF. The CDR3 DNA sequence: TGTGCCAGTAGTATCTCAGGGGTCGAGCAGTACTTC.

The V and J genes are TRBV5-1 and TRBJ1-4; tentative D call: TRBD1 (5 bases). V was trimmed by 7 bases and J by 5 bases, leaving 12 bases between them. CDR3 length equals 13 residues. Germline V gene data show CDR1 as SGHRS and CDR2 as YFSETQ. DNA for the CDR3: TGCGCCAGCGCACGGGGGACGAATGAAAAACTGTTTTTT. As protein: CASARGTNEKLFF.

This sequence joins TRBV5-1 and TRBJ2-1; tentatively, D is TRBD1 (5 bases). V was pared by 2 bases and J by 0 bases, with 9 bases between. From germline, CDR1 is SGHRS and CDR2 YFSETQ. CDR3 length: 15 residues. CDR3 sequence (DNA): TGCGCCAGCAGCTTTAGGGGCGACTCCTACAATGAGCAGTTCTTC. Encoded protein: CASSFRGDSYNEQFF.

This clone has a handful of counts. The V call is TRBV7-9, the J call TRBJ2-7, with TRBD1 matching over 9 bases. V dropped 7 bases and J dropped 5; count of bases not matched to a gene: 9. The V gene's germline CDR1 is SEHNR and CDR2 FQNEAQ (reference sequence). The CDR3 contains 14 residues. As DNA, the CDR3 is TGTGCCAGCAACCCGGGACAGGGAGGGAACGAGCAGTACTTC. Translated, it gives CASNPGQGGNEQYF.

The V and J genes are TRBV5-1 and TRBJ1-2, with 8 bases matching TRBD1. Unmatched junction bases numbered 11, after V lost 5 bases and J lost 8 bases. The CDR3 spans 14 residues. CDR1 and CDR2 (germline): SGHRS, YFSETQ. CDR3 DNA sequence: TGCGCCAGCAGACCCCAGGGACAGGAACAGGGCTACACCTTC. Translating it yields CASRPQGQEQGYTF. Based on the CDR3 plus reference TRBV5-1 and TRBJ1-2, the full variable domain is KAGVTQTPRYLIKTRGQQVTLSCSPISGHRSVSWYQQTPGQGLQFLFEYFSETQRNKGNFPGRFSGRQFSNSRSEMNVSTLELGDSALYLCASRPQGQEQGYTFGSGTRLTVV.

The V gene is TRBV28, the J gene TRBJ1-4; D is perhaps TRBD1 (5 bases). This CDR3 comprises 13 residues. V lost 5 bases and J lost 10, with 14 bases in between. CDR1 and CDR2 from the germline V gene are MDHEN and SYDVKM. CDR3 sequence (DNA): TGTGCCAGCAGTATCGGGACTTTGGGAAAACTGTTTTTT. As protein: CASSIGTLGKLFF.

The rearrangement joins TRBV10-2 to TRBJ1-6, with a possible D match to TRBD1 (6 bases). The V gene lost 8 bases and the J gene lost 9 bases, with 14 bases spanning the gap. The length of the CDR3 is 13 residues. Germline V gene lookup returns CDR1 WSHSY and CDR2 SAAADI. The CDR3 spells CASGSQGASPLHF. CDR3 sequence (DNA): TGCGCCAGCGGATCACAGGGAGCTTCACCCCTCCACTTT.

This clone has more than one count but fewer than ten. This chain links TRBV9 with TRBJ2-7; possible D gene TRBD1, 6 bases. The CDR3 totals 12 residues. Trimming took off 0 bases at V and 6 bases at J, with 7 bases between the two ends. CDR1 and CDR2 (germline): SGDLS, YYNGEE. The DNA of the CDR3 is TGTGCCAGCAGCGTAGGAGGGGGCGAGCAGTACTTC. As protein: CASSVGGGEQYF.

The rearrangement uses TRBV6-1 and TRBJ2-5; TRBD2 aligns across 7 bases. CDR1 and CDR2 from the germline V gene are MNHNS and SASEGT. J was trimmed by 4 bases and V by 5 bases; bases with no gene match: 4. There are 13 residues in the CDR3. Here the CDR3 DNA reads TGTGCCAGCAGTCGGGGGGAAGGAGAGACCCAGTACTTC. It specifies CASSRGEGETQYF.

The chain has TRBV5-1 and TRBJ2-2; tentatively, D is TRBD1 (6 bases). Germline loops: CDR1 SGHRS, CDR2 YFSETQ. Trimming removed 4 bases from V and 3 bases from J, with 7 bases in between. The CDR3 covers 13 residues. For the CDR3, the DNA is TGCGCCAGCAGCCGACAGGACACCGGGGAGCTGTTTTTT. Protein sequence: CASSRQDTGELFF.

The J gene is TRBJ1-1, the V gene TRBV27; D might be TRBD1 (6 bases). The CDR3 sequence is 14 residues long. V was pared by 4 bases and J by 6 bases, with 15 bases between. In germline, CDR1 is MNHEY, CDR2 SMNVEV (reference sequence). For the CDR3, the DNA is TGTGCCAGCAGTTCACAGGGTTATAGCCCTGAAGCTTTCTTT. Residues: CASSSQGYSPEAFF.

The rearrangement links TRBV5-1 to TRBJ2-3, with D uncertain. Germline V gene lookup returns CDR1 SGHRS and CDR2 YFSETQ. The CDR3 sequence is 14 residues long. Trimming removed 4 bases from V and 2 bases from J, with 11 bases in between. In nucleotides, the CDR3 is TGCGCCAGCAGCCCAAAGTCTAACACAGATACGCAGTATTTT. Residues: CASSPKSNTDTQYF.

The CDR3 DNA reads TGCGCCAGCAGCCCCGGGGGAACAGTCAATGAAAAACTGTTTTTT. This gives the protein CASSPGGTVNEKLFF. The chain is built from TRBV5-1 and TRBJ1-4; maybe TRBD1 (5 bases). Trimming removed 4 bases from V and 5 bases from J, with 15 bases in between. The V gene's germline CDR1 is SGHRS and CDR2 YFSETQ. The CDR3 covers 15 residues.

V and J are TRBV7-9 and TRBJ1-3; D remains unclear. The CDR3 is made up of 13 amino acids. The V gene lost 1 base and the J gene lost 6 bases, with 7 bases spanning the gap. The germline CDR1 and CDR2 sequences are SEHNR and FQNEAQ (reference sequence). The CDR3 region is CASSLGGVNTIYF. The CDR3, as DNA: TGTGCCAGCAGCTTAGGGGGAGTAAACACCATATATTTT.

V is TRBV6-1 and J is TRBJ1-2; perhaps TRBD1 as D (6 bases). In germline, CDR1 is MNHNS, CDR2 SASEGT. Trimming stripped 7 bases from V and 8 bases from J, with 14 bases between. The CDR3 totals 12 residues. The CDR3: CASNPRGRGYTF. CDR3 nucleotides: TGTGCCAGCAATCCTAGGGGGAGAGGCTACACCTTC.